The entry below describes one T cell receptor (beta chain). The data stem from a study of cytomegalovirus exposure and HLA in healthy donors. PCR employed 60 Vbeta and 13 Jbeta primers. Libraries were prepared by immunoSEQ multiplex PCR; TCRdb keeps only in-frame clonotypes and omits some of them. The sample records roughly 110,000 clones, roughly 70% being singletons. From germline, CDR1 is LNHDA and CDR2 SQIVND (reference sequence). CDR3 size: 14 residues. The J segment lost 6 bases and the V segment lost 5 bases, leaving 5 bases of the junction unmatched. The J gene is TRBJ1-5, the V gene TRBV19, with 9 bases identical to TRBD1. Input material: PBMCs. This receptor was taken from a man aged 25-40 years in good health and CMV-seropositive. For the CDR3, the DNA is TGTGCCAGTAGTCGGGACAGGGCCCGTCAGCCCCAGCATTTT. It codes for CASSRDRARQPQHF.